These 32 T cell receptor beta chains came from one sample sequenced in a study of T cell repertoires in cytomegalovirus infection. MiXCR, run by TCRdb on the reads, gives a single entry per CDR3 protein. This table holds about 140,000 distinct CDR3 sequences, about 6% found once. The specimen sequenced was PBMCs. The receptors come from a human donor in good health (CMV status not recorded). Some clones in this sample may be carry-over from other donors' samples.

The rearrangement links TRBV5-1 to TRBJ2-7; 7 bases agree with TRBD1. From germline, CDR1 is SGHRS and CDR2 YFSETQ. Trimming took 6 bases from V and 5 from J; bases not matched to a gene: 17. The CDR3 has 16 amino acids. Written as DNA, the CDR3 is TGCGCCAGCAAAGTTGGTAGTATACAGGGGAAACACGAGCAGTACTTC. This sequence encodes CASKVGSIQGKHEQYF.

This clonotype was observed a few times. CDR3 nucleotide sequence: TGCGCCAGCGGATGGGTCTCTGGGGCCAACGTCCTGACTTTC. This gives the protein CASGWVSGANVLTF. V gene TRBV5-1 combines with J gene TRBJ2-6, with D unclear. V shed 7 bases and J shed 0 bases, with 8 bases lying between them. Germline V gene lookup returns CDR1 SGHRS and CDR2 YFSETQ. This CDR3 has 14 residues.

The genes are TRBV5-1 and TRBJ2-1; 11 positions agree with TRBD2. The CDR3 contains 15 residues. The V segment lost 0 bases and the J segment 8 bases; nucleotides outside the gene matches: 4. Germline lookup yields CDR1 SGHRS and CDR2 YFSETQ. The CDR3 nucleotides are TGCGCCAGCAGCTTGGGTAGCGGGGGGGCCCATGAGCAGTTCTTC. This sequence encodes CASSLGSGGAHEQFF.

The sample holds many counts of this clonotype. V and J are TRBV7-2 and TRBJ2-2; 12 bases fit TRBD2. The ends lost 5 bases at V and 0 bases at J; junction bases unmatched: 7. The CDR3 has 18 amino acids. Looked up from germline, CDR1 is SGHTA and CDR2 is FQGNSA. DNA of the CDR3: TGTGCCAGCAGCCCAGGACTAGCGGGGAGCTCGAACACCGGGGAGCTGTTTTTT. Amino acid sequence: CASSPGLAGSSNTGELFF.

There are many counts of this clonotype. This chain joins TRBV4-1 and TRBJ2-3, with 10 bases matching TRBD1. CDR1 MGHRA and CDR2 YSYEKL come from the germline V gene. Unmatched junction bases numbered 6, after V lost 0 bases and J lost 0 bases. The CDR3 sequence is 18 residues long. The CDR3 DNA is TGCGCCAGCAGCCAAGAGGGCGGGACAGGGGCTAGCACAGATACGCAGTATTTT. Amino acids: CASSQEGGTGASTDTQYF.

This clonotype was observed at least ten times. The germline gene is not matched at one end of the junction; a read error may be the cause. CDR3 residues: CASSLGTEEAQYF. CDR3 sequence (DNA): TGTGCCAGCAGCTTGGGGACGGAAGAGGCCCAGTACTTC. The J gene is TRBJ2-5, the V gene TRBV7-7; D is possibly TRBD1 or TRBD2 (5 bases each). Germline values: CDR1 SSHAT, CDR2 FNYEAQ (reference sequence). The CDR3 consists of 13 residues. Full variable domain (rest looked up from reference TRBV7-7 and TRBJ2-5): GAGVSQSPRYKVTKRGQDVTLRCDPISSHATLYWYQQALGQGPEFLTYFNYEAQPDKSGLPSDRFSAERPEGSISTLTIQRTEQRDSAMYRCASSLGTEEAQYFGPGTRLLVL.

This clonotype showed up just once. One end of the junction varies from germline; a read error may be responsible. The rearrangement links TRBV10-3 to TRBJ2-7; TRBD1 aligns across 8 bases. This CDR3 has 11 residues. Per the germline V gene, CDR1 is ENHRY and CDR2 is SYGVKD. CDR3 nucleotides: TGTGTCATCAGGGACAGGTACGAGCAGTACTTC. Translation gives CVIRDRYEQYF.

The chain links TRBV2 to TRBJ2-2; 9 bases match TRBD1. V lost 7 bases to trimming and J lost 4 bases; unmatched junction nucleotides: 4. This CDR3 has 14 amino acids. Germline CDR1 and CDR2: SNHLY and FYNNEI. Written as DNA, the CDR3 is TGTGCCAGCAAACGGACAGGGGCCACCGGGGAGCTGTTTTTT. Residues: CASKRTGATGELFF.

This clonotype rates as medium-sized. The chain is built from TRBV7-2 and TRBJ1-2; maybe TRBD1 (6 bases). This CDR3 spans 13 amino acids. V shed 1 base and J shed 8 bases, with 11 bases lying between them. CDR1 is SGHTA, CDR2 FQGNSA, per germline. The CDR3 reads CASSLEQGRGYTF. DNA of the CDR3: TGTGCCAGCAGCTTAGAACAGGGTCGGGGCTACACCTTC.

This clonotype was counted ten times or more. The V gene is TRBV7-2, the J gene TRBJ2-7; D not certain. Germline V gives CDR1 SGHTA, CDR2 FQGNSA. Between the trimmed V and J ends, which lost 0 bases and 6 bases, there was a span of 9 bases. This CDR3 is 13 amino acids long. CDR3 DNA: TGTGCCAGCAGCTTAGCGCCCAAGACCGAGCAGTACTTC. Translation gives CASSLAPKTEQYF.

This clonotype was picked up many times. The rearrangement links TRBV2 to TRBJ2-4; D possibly uses TRBD1 or TRBD2 (5 bases each). V was cut by 6 bases and J by 2 bases, with 17 bases left in between. This CDR3 comprises 16 residues. The germline V gene has CDR1 SNHLY and CDR2 FYNNEI. CDR3 protein: CASRGTDSDSKNIQYF. The DNA of the CDR3 is TGTGCCAGCAGAGGGACGGACTCAGATTCCAAAAACATTCAGTACTTC.

V gene TRBV9 combines with J gene TRBJ1-6, with D uncertain. CDR3 length equals 15 residues. V lost 0 bases to trimming and J lost 6 bases, with 10 bases between them. CDR1 and CDR2 (germline): SGDLS, YYNGEE. The chain's CDR3 is CASSVGGRGNSPLHF. CDR3 sequence (DNA): TGTGCCAGCAGCGTAGGAGGGAGAGGTAATTCACCCCTCCACTTT.

The table lists this clonotype with many counts. The chain joins TRBV30 to TRBJ2-1, with a tentative D call TRBD1 (5 bases). Trimming left V 0 bases short and J 7 bases short, with 16 bases between. Germline loops: CDR1 GTSNPN, CDR2 SVGIG (reference sequence). The CDR3 runs to 15 residues. CDR3 nucleotide sequence: TGTGCCTGGAGTGTAGGTGGGGCCCTAATGAATGAGCAGTTCTTC. Amino acid sequence: CAWSVGGALMNEQFF.

The sample holds many counts of this clonotype. The chain uses TRBV7-2 and TRBJ1-5; no definite D call. Trimming shortened V by 5 bases and J by 6 bases, and 8 bases separated the two germline ends. Germline-derived CDR1 and CDR2 are SGHTA and FQGNSA. This CDR3 contains 12 residues. The DNA of the CDR3 is TGTGCCAGCAGCCCCTCCAGTCAGCCCCAGCATTTT. Protein product: CASSPSSQPQHF.

The rearrangement uses TRBV7-7 and TRBJ2-1; D may match TRBD1 or TRBD2 (5 bases each). The ends were cut back, 5 bases at V and 10 bases at J, with 15 bases in the middle. Germline assignment: CDR1 SSHAT and CDR2 FNYEAQ (reference sequence). The length of the CDR3 is 13 residues. The CDR3 coding sequence is TGTGCCAGCAGCAATAGTCCAGGGACGGAGCAGTTCTTC. Translated, it gives CASSNSPGTEQFF.

Ten or more counts support this clonotype. The V gene is TRBV7-2, the J gene TRBJ1-4, with no clear D. The CDR3 is 14 amino acids. Trimming removed 3 bases at V and 4 bases at J, with 9 bases between. Germline V gene lookup returns CDR1 SGHTA and CDR2 FQGNSA. The CDR3: CASSFRRFNEKLFF. In DNA, the CDR3 is TGTGCCAGCAGCTTCCGACGGTTTAATGAAAAACTGTTTTTT.

The rearrangement uses TRBV24-1 and TRBJ2-3, with D possibly being TRBD1 or TRBD2 (5 bases each). The CDR3 runs 14 residues. The germline CDR1 and CDR2 sequences are KGHDR and SFDVKD. With 5 bases removed from V and 4 bases from J, the gap between germline ends came to 12 bases. CDR3 in DNA: TGTGCCACCAGTGTTGGGGGTCGGGCAGATACGCAGTATTTT. Encoded protein: CATSVGGRADTQYF.

This clonotype has a count of ten or more. This chain connects TRBV7-2 to TRBJ1-4; 8 bases map to TRBD1. This CDR3 spans 14 amino acids. In germline, CDR1 is SGHTA, CDR2 FQGNSA. With 5 bases clipped from V and 8 bases from J, the junction kept 7 bases outside the gene matches. The CDR3 DNA reads as TGTGCCAGCAGCCTGACAGGGGAGGTAGAAAAACTGTTTTTT. Encoded protein: CASSLTGEVEKLFF.

This clonotype was counted many times. This rearrangement joins TRBV6-2 or TRBV6-3 to TRBJ1-1; D is perhaps TRBD1 (5 bases). Germline CDR1 MNHEY, CDR2 SVGEGT. V was clipped by 6 bases and J by 1 base, with 18 bases between them. There are 16 residues in the CDR3. CDR3 sequence (DNA): TGTGCCAGCAGCCCCCTCGCCTCGCAGGGGAACACTGAAGCTTTCTTT. Translating gives CASSPLASQGNTEAFF.

J is TRBJ1-5 and V is TRBV28; D might be TRBD1 (6 bases). Germline-derived CDR1 and CDR2 are MDHEN and SYDVKM. V lost 8 bases and J 3 bases, leaving 8 bases between the germline ends. The CDR3 is 12 residues long. DNA for the CDR3: TGTGCCAGCCAGGGGACCAATCAGCCCCAGCATTTT. It codes for CASQGTNQPQHF.

Ten or more counts support this clonotype. The chain uses TRBV7-2 and TRBJ1-3; D unresolved. This CDR3 spans 16 amino acids. The germline CDR1 and CDR2 sequences are SGHTA and FQGNSA. Trimming left V 5 bases short and J 0 bases short, with 14 bases between. This CDR3 is CASSTEAQYSGNTIYF. The CDR3 bases are TGTGCCAGCAGCACAGAGGCTCAGTACTCTGGAAACACCATATATTTT.

This clonotype was seen ten or more times. This sequence joins TRBV28 and TRBJ1-5; D uncertain. Germline lookup yields CDR1 MDHEN and CDR2 SYDVKM. Deletions cut 6 bases from V and 4 bases from J, with 4 bases between. The CDR3 covers 11 residues. In nucleotides, the CDR3 is TGTGCCAGCAGCCCGAATCAGCCCCAGCATTTT. This translates into CASSPNQPQHF.

The table lists this clonotype with many counts. The rearrangement uses TRBV7-2 and TRBJ2-5; TRBD1 matches at 9 bases. V shed 10 bases, J shed 5 bases, and the junction held 11 bases outside the gene matches. CDR3 size: 14 residues. Looked up from germline, CDR1 is SGHTA and CDR2 is FQGNSA. The CDR3 DNA reads as TGTGCCACCCGGGTGGGGACAGGGACGGAGACCCAGTACTTC. Amino acid sequence: CATRVGTGTETQYF.

This clonotype was detected many times. The chain couples TRBV6-5 to TRBJ2-1, with TRBD2 as a possible D gene (6 bases). The CDR3 has 14 amino acids. CDR1 MNHEY and CDR2 SVGAGI come from the germline V gene. Trimming took 1 base from V and 6 from J, leaving 10 bases between them. The CDR3 loop reads CASSYYRTTNEQFF. CDR3 in DNA: TGTGCCAGCAGTTACTACAGGACTACCAATGAGCAGTTCTTC.

The table lists this clonotype with many counts. The V call is TRBV5-5, the J call TRBJ1-1; D gene uncertain. V shed 1 base and J shed 3 bases, with 7 bases lying between them. Germline lookup yields CDR1 SGHKS and CDR2 YYEKEE (reference sequence). The CDR3 contains 13 residues. The CDR3 loop is CASSLNGDTEAFF. The CDR3 nucleotides read TGTGCCAGCAGCTTGAACGGAGACACTGAAGCTTTCTTT. Using reference TRBV5-5 and TRBJ1-1 for the parts outside the CDR3, the full variable domain is DAGVTQSPTHLIKTRGQQVTLRCSPISGHKSVSWYQQVLGQGPQFIFQYYEKEERGRGNFPDRFSARQFPNYSSELNVNALLLGDSALYLCASSLNGDTEAFFGQGTRLTVV.

This clonotype has only a few counts. CDR3 protein: CASSQGRDLEQYF. CDR3 coding DNA: TGTGCCAGTAGCCAGGGTCGGGATCTGGAGCAGTACTTC. The rearrangement joins TRBV19 to TRBJ2-7, with D tentatively TRBD1 or TRBD2 (5 bases each). Trimming removed 6 bases at V and 7 bases at J, with 16 bases between. Germline V gene lookup returns CDR1 LNHDA and CDR2 SQIVND (reference sequence). The CDR3 runs to 13 residues.

The sample holds a few counts of this clonotype. This chain connects TRBV28 to TRBJ2-7; D possibly corresponds to TRBD2 (6 bases). The V end lost 2 bases, the J end lost 6 bases, and 8 bases lay between the germline ends. This CDR3 spans 12 amino acids. CDR1 and CDR2 (germline): MDHEN, SYDVKM. CDR3 sequence (DNA): TGTGCCAGCAGTTTAGTGGAGGGCGAGCAGTACTTC. This codes for CASSLVEGEQYF.

Many counts were recorded for this clonotype. The chain joins TRBV7-3 to TRBJ2-1; TRBD1 or TRBD2 may be the D gene (6 bases each). CDR3 length: 16 amino acids. Trimming removed 2 bases at V and 0 bases at J, with 11 bases between. CDR1 is SGHTA and CDR2 is FQGTGA in the germline V gene. Here the CDR3 DNA reads TGTGCCAGCAGCTTACGGACGGGGGCCTCCTACAATGAGCAGTTCTTC. Its protein is CASSLRTGASYNEQFF.

This clonotype occurred many times. The CDR3 loop reads CAIKLAGSYNEQFF. CDR3 coding DNA: TGTGCCATCAAACTAGCGGGGTCGTACAATGAGCAGTTCTTC. The chain employs TRBV10-3 and TRBJ2-1; 10 bases agree with TRBD2. Germline-derived CDR1 and CDR2 are ENHRY and SYGVKD. Unmatched junction bases numbered 4, after V lost 7 bases and J lost 4 bases. CDR3 length equals 14 residues.

This clonotype appeared many times. The chain recombines TRBV7-2 with TRBJ2-1; 7 bases map to TRBD1. The length of the CDR3 is 18 residues. Germline V CDR1 and CDR2: SGHTA, FQGNSA. With V trimmed by 5 bases and J by 0 bases, 13 bases remained unmatched. The CDR3 here is CASSPTPPRQGSYNEQFF. CDR3 coding DNA: TGTGCCAGCAGCCCCACCCCCCCTCGACAGGGCTCCTACAATGAGCAGTTCTTC. Using reference TRBV7-2 and TRBJ2-1 for the parts outside the CDR3, the full variable domain is GAGVSQSPSNKVTEKGKDVELRCDPISGHTALYWYRQSLGQGLEFLIYFQGNSAPDKSGLPSDRFSAERTGGSVSTLTIQRTQQEDSAVYLCASSPTPPRQGSYNEQFFGPGTRLTVL.

V gene TRBV11-2 combines with J gene TRBJ2-2; perhaps TRBD2 as D (5 bases). The CDR3 contains 15 residues. Trimming pared 2 bases from V and 1 base from J, leaving 8 bases between. Germline V gives CDR1 SGHAT, CDR2 FQNNGV. The CDR3 region is CASSLRGVNTGELFF. The CDR3 region has the DNA TGTGCCAGCAGCTTACGGGGAGTGAACACCGGGGAGCTGTTTTTT. The full variable domain, completed using reference TRBV11-2 and TRBJ2-2, is EAGVAQSPRYKIIEKRQSVAFWCNPISGHATLYWYQQILGQGPKLLIQFQNNGVVDDSQLPKDRFSAERLKGVDSTLKIQPAKLEDSAVYLCASSLRGVNTGELFFGEGSRLTVL.

This clonotype was found many times. The gene calls are TRBV5-5 and TRBJ2-3; TRBD1 matches 11 bases. The CDR3 has 17 residues. J was trimmed by 6 bases and V by 3 bases; bases with no gene match: 12. Germline values: CDR1 SGHKS, CDR2 YYEKEE (reference sequence). The CDR3 nucleotides read TGTGCCAGCAGCTCAACCGCCGGGACAGGGGGAGCCGATACGCAGTATTTT. This codes for CASSSTAGTGGADTQYF.